This section outlines one TCR beta chain sequence together with its context. Its target is not known. Clones were read by immunoSEQ multiplex PCR, and TCRdb kept only the in-frame ones, dropping some. The sample holds about 85,000 clones, 65% to 85% seen once. This entry comes from a study of T cell clones after liver transplantation. Study-wide context: A pre-transplant mixed lymphocyte reaction with TCRbeta sequencing defined graft-donor-reactive clones followed in post-transplant blood.

The V gene end was trimmed by 0 bases and the J gene end by 6 bases; junction bases not matched to a gene: 2. The CDR3 is 15 residues long. In germline, CDR1 is MGHRA, CDR2 YSYEKL. Study-wide points: Migration into the graft, not deletion, may explain lost graft donor-reactive T cells. Post-transplant, graft-donor-reactive CD4 TCRbeta sequences in blood dropped significantly in 5 of 8 subjects. In two subjects, few donor cells limited the measurable donor-reactive repertoire.

This sequence originates from a human patient who received a liver transplant. Some T cells could come from the graft donor. The specimen was CD4+ T cells from blood, collected roughly 3.5 years after liver transplant. The chain carries TRBV4-1 and TRBJ2-3, with 11 bases that match TRBD2. CDR3 coding DNA: TGCGCCAGCAGCCAAGAACTAGCGGGAGTCGATACGCAGTATTTT. The encoded protein is CASSQELAGVDTQYF.